The entry that follows covers one T cell receptor (beta chain) sequence. This CDR3 region has 12 residues. V lost 5 bases to trimming and J lost 0 bases, with 5 bases between them. In germline, CDR1 is KGHSH, CDR2 LQKENI. This entry belongs to a study of control samples from healthy donors and cancer patients. The protocol was immunoSEQ multiplex PCR, while the TCRdb copy is restricted to in-frame clones and leaves out a portion. The data show 150,000 to 200,000 clones, 85% to 90% seen once. The specimen sequenced was blood. This rearrangement joins TRBV18 to TRBJ2-7; D uncertain. The TCR was taken from a woman between 50 and 59 years old in good health. The CDR3 sequence: CASSGSSYEQYF. The CDR3 DNA follows: TGTGCCAGCTCAGGTAGCTCCTACGAGCAGTACTTC.